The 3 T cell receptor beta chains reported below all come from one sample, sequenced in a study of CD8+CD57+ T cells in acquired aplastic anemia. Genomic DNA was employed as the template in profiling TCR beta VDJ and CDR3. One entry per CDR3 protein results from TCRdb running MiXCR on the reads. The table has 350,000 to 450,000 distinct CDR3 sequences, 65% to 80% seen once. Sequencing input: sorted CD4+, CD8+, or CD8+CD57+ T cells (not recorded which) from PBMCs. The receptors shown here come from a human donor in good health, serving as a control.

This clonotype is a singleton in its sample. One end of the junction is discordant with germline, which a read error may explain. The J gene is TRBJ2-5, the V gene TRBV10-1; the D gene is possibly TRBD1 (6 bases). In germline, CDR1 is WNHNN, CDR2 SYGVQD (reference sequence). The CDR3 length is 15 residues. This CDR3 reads CASSVSVTGPGDLFF. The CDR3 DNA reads TGCGCCAGCAGTGTTTCGGTCACAGGGCCCGGGGACCTGTTCTTC.

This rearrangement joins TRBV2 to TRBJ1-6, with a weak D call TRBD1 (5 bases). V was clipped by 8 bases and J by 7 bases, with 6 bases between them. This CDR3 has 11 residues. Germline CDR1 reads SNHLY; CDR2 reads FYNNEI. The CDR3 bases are TGTGCCAGCGACAGCAATTCACCCCTCCACTTT. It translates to CASDSNSPLHF.

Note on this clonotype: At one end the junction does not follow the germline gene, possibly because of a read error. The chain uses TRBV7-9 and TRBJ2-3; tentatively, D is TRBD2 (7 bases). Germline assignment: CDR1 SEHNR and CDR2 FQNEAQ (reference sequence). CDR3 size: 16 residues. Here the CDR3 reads CASSFEGGRDTDKQYF. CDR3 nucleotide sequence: TGTGCCAGCAGCTTTGAGGGGGGGCGAGACACAGATAAGCAGTATTTT.